This T cell receptor (beta chain) appears in the sequencing data of a study of T-cell reconstitution after alpha-beta-depleted transplantation in children. Study-level results: Expanded graft clones numbering several hundred reportedly gave rise to alpha-beta T cells about two months after transplant. Some patients owed their high day-60 TCRbeta diversity to surviving recipient T cells and thymic progenitors. T-cell counts and diversity at one year following transplant were attributed mainly to newly produced T cells.

Trimming cost V 2 bases and J 6 bases; bases outside gene matches: 2. The germline V gene has CDR1 MNHEY and CDR2 SVGEGT. CDR3 length: 15 amino acids. This clonotype appeared a few times. Its specificity is unknown. The authors prepared the TCRbeta library with unique molecular identifiers. TCRdb ran MiXCR on the PCR reads and lists one entry per CDR3 protein. The data contain 500,000 or so distinct CDR3 sequences, 11% of them singletons. Sequenced material: PBMCs, mostly from graft donor cells, taken 180 days after TCRalphabeta/CD19-depleted stem cell transplant. The chain combines TRBV6-2 or TRBV6-3 with TRBJ2-2; TRBD2 matches 11 bases. The clonotype originates from a female patient aged 2-10 years who had a stem cell transplant for aplastic anemia, so the T cells may come from the graft donor. The DNA of the CDR3 is TGTGCCAGCAGTTACCGACTAGCGGGACCCGGGGAGCTGTTTTTT. Translating gives CASSYRLAGPGELFF.